These T cell receptor beta chains were read from a single sample in a study of blood T cell repertoires in COVID-19. Method: immunoSEQ multiplex PCR; TCRdb's copy keeps in-frame clones and lacks some. The sample lists around 230,000 clones; roughly 77% were seen once. The source material was PBMCs or T cells enriched from blood (not recorded which). The receptors here all came from a man aged 35-49 years who had recovered from COVID-19. The CDR3 runs from the conserved cysteine through the conserved F or W. The D gene is left open where the match is weak. Not every row has a clone size; where given, it reads once, few, many or a size class.

clone_size	v_call	j_call	d_call	cdr3_aa	cdr3_nt
few	TRBV10-2	TRBJ2-3	.	CASSESKSVTDTQYF	TGCGCCAGCAGTGAGTCGAAGTCGGTCACAGATACGCAGTATTTT
.	TRBV27	TRBJ1-2	.	CASSVRQDRRF	TGTGCCAGCAGTGTCCGACAGGATCGGAGGTTC
.	TRBV2	TRBJ2-1	.	CASSTPSYNEQFF	TGTGCCAGCAGTACACCCTCCTACAATGAGCAGTTCTTC
.	TRBV30	TRBJ1-6	.	CAWSVDVLEFYPLHF	TGTGCCTGGAGTGTAGATGTCCTAGAATTCTACCCCCTCCACTTT
.	TRBV30	TRBJ1-2	TRBD1	CAWKVVGGAGGYTF	TGTGCCTGGAAAGTGGTAGGGGGCGCCGGGGGCTACACCTTC
.	TRBV19	TRBJ1-2	.	CASRSGPLEGYGYTF	TGTGCCAGCCGCTCCGGCCCCTTGGAGGGCTATGGCTACACCTTC
.	TRBV5-1	TRBJ2-1	TRBD1	CASSPGTGWQQFF	TGCGCCAGCAGCCCGGGGACAGGCTGGCAGCAGTTCTTC
.	TRBV23-1	TRBJ1-2	.	CASSQAGTFPHGYTF	TGCGCCAGCAGTCAGGCAGGGACATTCCCGCATGGCTACACCTTC
.	TRBV5-6	TRBJ1-6	.	CASSSGLWDSPLHF	TGTGCCAGCAGCTCGGGACTGTGGGACTCACCCCTCCACTTT
.	TRBV28	TRBJ2-2	TRBD2	CASRSGLAGTGELFF	TGTGCCAGCAGGTCGGGACTAGCGGGGACCGGGGAGCTGTTTTTT
.	TRBV24-1	TRBJ2-7	.	CATSDAQDTPYEQYF	TGTGCCACCAGTGACGCCCAGGACACCCCCTACGAGCAGTACTTC
few	TRBV30	TRBJ1-4	TRBD1	CASSGTGRSGLGGEKLFF	TGTGCCTCCTCCGGGACAGGGCGTTCAGGCCTGGGTGGGGAAAAACTGTTTTTT
.	TRBV3-1/TRBV3-2	TRBJ2-7	TRBD2	CASSQDPGGEQYF	TGTGCCAGCAGCCAAGATCCGGGGGGGGAGCAGTACTTC
.	TRBV30	TRBJ2-7	.	CAWSVGSTYEQYF	TGTGCCTGGAGTGTGGGGAGCACCTACGAGCAGTACTTC
.	TRBV19	TRBJ2-5	TRBD2	CASSIGRGASSIRETQYF	TGTGCCAGTAGTATCGGGCGGGGGGCTTCTTCTATACGAGAGACCCAGTACTTC
.	TRBV6-5	TRBJ1-6	.	CASSYSQGGGSPLHF	TGTGCCAGCAGTTATAGCCAGGGAGGAGGGTCACCCCTCCACTTT
once	TRBV3-1/TRBV3-2	TRBJ1-2	TRBD1	CASRRGQGGNGYTF	TGTGCCAGCAGACGCGGACAGGGAGGTAATGGCTACACCTTC